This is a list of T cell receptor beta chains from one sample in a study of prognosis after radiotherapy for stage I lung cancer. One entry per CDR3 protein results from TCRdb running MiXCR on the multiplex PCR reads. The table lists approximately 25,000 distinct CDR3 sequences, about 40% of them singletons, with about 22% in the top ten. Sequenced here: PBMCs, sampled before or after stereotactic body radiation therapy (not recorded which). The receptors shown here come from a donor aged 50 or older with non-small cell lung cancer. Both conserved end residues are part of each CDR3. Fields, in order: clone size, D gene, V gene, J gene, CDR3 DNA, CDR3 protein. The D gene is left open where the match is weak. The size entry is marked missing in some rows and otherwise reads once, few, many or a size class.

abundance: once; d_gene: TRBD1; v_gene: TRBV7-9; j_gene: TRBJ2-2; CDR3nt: TGTGCCAGCAGCGGCCCTGGACAGGTAGGCACCGGGGAGCTGTTTTTT; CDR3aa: CASSGPGQVGTGELFF
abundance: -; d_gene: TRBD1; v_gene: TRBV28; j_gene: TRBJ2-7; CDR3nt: TGTGCCAGCAGTTTAGAACAGGGGATACCCTACGAGCAGTACTTC; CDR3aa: CASSLEQGIPYEQYF
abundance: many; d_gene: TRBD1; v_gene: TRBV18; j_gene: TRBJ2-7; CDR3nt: TGTGCCAGCTCACCACGACAGGGGGCCTACGAGCAGTACTTC; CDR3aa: CASSPRQGAYEQYF
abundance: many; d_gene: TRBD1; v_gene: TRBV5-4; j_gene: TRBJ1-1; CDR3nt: TGTGCCAGCAGCAAGGGACAGGGGAACACTGAAGCTTTCTTT; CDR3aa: CASSKGQGNTEAFF
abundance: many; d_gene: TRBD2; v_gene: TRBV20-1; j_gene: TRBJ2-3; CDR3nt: TGCAGTGCCCAGCTAGCGGGAGGACGCACAGATACGCAGTATTTT; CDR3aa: CSAQLAGGRTDTQYF
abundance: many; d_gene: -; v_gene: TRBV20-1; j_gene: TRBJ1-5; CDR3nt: TGCAGTGCCCCAACAGGGTCTAGTCAGCCCCAGCATTTT; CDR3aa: CSAPTGSSQPQHF
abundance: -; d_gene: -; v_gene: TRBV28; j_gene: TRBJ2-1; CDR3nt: TGTGCCAGCAGCCTGGATCGGGAGCAGTTCTTC; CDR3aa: CASSLDREQFF
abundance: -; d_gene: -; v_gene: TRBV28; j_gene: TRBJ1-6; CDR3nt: TGTGCCAGCACCCAACGGGGGGTCAGGCGTGGGAATTCACCCCTCCACTTT; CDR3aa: CASTQRGVRRGNSPLHF
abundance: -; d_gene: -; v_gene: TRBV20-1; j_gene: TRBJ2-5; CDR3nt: TGCAGTGCTAGAGGTTATCCTACTGACCAAGAGACCCAGTACTTC; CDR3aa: CSARGYPTDQETQYF
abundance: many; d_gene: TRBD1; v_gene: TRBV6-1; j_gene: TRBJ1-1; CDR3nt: TGTGCCAGCAGTATACAGGGGGCGCGAGTGTCTTTCTTT; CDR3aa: CASSIQGARVSFF
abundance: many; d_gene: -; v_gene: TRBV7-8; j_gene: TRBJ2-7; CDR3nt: TGTGCCAGCAGCCTCGGGGGGCCGTCCGACGAGCAGTACTTC; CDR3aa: CASSLGGPSDEQYF
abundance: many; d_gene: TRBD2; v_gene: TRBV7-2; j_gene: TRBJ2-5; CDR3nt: TGTGCCAGCAGCCCGGGACTAGCGGAGGGAAAGACCCAGTACTTC; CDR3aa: CASSPGLAEGKTQYF
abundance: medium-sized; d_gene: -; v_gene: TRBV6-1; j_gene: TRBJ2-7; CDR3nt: TGTGCCAGCAGTACCTACGAGCAGTACTTC; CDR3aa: CASSTYEQYF
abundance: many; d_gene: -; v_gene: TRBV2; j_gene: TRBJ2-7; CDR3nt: TGTGCCAGTCGGGACAACTCCTACGAGCAGTACTTC; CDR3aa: CASRDNSYEQYF
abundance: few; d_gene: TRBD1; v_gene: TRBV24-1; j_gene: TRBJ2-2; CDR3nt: TGTGCCACCAGTGACTTTTCCGGGACAGGGCTGTTTTTT; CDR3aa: CATSDFSGTGLFF
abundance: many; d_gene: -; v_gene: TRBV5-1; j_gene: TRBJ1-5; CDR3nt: TGCGCCAGCAGCTTGGGTGATGACCATCAGCCCCAGCATTTT; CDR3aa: CASSLGDDHQPQHF
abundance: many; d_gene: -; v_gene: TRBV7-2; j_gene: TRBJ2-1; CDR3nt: TGTGCCAGCAGTCCAATGGATGAGCAGTTCTTC; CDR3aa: CASSPMDEQFF
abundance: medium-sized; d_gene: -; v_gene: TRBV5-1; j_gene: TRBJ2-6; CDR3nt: TGCGCCAGCAGCTTGGTCGCAGGGTCCTCTGGGGCCAACGTCCTGACTTTC; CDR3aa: CASSLVAGSSGANVLTF
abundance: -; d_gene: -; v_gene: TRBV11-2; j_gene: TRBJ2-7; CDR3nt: TGTGCTAGCAGCCCGACCACAGGGTGTAACGAGCAGTACTTC; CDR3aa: CASSPTTGCNEQYF
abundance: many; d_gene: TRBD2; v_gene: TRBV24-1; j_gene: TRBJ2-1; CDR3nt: TGTGCCACCAGTGATTTGCCTTGGACTAGCGCCCGATATGAGCAGTTCTTC; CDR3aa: CATSDLPWTSARYEQFF
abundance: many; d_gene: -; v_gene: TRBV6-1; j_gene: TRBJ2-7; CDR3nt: TGTGCCAGCAGGGGGGGCAACACCTACGAGCAGTACTTC; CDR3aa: CASRGGNTYEQYF
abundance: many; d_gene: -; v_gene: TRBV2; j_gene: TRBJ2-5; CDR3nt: TGTGCCAGCAGTGAAGCGCCAGGAAGGGTAGAGACCCAGTACTTC; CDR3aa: CASSEAPGRVETQYF
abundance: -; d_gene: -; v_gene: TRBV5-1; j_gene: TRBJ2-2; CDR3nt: TGCGCCAGCAGCTTGACGGGGGTTGGCACCGGGGAGCTGTTTTTT; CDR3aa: CASSLTGVGTGELFF
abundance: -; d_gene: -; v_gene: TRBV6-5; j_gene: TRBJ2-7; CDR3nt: TGTGCCAGTAGTTGTTCGGTCTACGAGCAGTACTTC; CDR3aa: CASSCSVYEQYF
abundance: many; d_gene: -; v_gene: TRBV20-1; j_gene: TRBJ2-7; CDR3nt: TGCAGTGCTAGAGCTTGGGGATTGGGCTCCTACGAGCAGTACTTC; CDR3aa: CSARAWGLGSYEQYF
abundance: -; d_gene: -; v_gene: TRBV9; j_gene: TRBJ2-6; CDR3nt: TGTGCCAGCATTGTAAGTACAGGGAACTCTGGGGCCAACGTCCTGACTTTC; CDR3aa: CASIVSTGNSGANVLTF
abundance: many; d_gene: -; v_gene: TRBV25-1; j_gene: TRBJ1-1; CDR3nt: TGTGCCAGCAGTGATCTCCATTCTCACGCTGAAGCTTTCTTT; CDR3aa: CASSDLHSHAEAFF
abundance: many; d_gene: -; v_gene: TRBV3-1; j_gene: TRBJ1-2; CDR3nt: TGTGCCAGCAGCCATCCCCTAGAGGAGGGATGGAGGGGCTACACCTTC; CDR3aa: CASSHPLEEGWRGYTF
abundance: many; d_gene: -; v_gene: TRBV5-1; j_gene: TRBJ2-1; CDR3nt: TGCGCCAGCAGCCTGGACTCGCGGGGAGGAGATGAGCAGTTCTTC; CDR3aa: CASSLDSRGGDEQFF
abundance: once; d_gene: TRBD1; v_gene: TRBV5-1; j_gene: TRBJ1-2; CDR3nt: TGCGCCAGCAGCTTCGAACAGGGGGCGCGTGGCTACACCTTC; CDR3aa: CASSFEQGARGYTF
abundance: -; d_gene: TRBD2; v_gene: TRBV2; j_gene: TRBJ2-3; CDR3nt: TGTGCCAGCAGTGAATTTGGGACTAGGAACACAGATACGCAGTATTTT; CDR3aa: CASSEFGTRNTDTQYF
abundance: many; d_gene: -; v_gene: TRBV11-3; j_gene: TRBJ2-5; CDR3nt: TGTGCCAGCAGCCGGGGTCAAGGGTCGAGCGGAGAGACCCAGTACTTC; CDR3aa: CASSRGQGSSGETQYF
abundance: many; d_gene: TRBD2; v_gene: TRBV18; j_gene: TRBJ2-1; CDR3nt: TGTGCCAGCTCATCGACTAGCGGGTCCGAGTATGAGCAGTTCTTC; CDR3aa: CASSSTSGSEYEQFF
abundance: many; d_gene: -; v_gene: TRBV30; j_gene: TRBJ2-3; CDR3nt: TGTGCCTGGAGCAACATAGGGGATACGCAGTATTTT; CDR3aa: CAWSNIGDTQYF
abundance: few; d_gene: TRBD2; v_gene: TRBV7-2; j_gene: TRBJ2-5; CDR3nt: TGTGCCAGCGCGGGGGGCCGTACACCTCTGGAGACCCAGTACTTC; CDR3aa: CASAGGRTPLETQYF
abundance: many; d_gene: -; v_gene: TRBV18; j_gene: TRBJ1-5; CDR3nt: TGTGCCAGCTCACCACGGGCGGGCATAAGCAATCAGCCCCAGCATTTT; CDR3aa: CASSPRAGISNQPQHF